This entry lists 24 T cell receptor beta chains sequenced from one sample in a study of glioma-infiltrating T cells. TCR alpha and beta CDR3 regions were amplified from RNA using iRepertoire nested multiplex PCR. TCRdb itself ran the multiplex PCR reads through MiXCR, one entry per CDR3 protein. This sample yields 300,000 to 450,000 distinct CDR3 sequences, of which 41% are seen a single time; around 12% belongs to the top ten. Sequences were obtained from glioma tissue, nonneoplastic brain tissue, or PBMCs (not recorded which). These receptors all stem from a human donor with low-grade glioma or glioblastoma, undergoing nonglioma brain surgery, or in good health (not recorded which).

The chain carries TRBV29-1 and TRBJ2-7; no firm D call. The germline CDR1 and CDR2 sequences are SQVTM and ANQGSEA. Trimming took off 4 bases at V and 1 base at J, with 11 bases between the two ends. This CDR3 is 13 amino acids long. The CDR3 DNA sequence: TGCAGCGTTGCCGACCGAGCTTCCTACGAGCAGTACTTC. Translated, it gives CSVADRASYEQYF.

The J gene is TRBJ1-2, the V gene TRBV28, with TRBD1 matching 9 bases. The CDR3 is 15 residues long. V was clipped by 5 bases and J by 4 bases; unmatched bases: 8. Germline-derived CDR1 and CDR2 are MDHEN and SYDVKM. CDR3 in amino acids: CASSPRTGVPYGYTF. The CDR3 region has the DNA TGTGCCAGCAGTCCCCGGACAGGGGTCCCCTATGGCTACACCTTC.

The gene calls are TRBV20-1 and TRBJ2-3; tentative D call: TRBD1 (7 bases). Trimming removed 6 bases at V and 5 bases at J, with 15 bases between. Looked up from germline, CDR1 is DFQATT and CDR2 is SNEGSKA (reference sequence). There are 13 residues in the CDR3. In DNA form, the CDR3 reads TGCAGTGCGAGGACTACAGGGGTAGATACGCAGTATTTT. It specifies CSARTTGVDTQYF.

CDR3 DNA: TGTGCCAGCAGTTATGTGAGGAATACGCAGTATTTT. Translation: CASSYVRNTQYF. The rearrangement links TRBV12-3 or TRBV12-4 to TRBJ2-3; D unclear. This CDR3 has 12 amino acids. The ends were cut back, 4 bases at V and 7 bases at J, with 9 bases in the middle.

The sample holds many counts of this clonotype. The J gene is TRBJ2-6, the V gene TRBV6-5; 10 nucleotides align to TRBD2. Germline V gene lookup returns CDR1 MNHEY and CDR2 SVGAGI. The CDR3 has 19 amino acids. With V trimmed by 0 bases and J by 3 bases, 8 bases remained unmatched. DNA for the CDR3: TGTGCCAGCAGTTACTCGATGTTCGCTAGCGGGAGTGGGGCCAACGTCCTGACTTTC. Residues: CASSYSMFASGSGANVLTF.

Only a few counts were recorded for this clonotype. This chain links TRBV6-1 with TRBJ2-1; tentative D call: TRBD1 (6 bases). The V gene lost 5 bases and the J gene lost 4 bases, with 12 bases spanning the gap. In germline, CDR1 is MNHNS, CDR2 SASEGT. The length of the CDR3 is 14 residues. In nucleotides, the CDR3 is TGTGCCAGCAGTACCGGGACAATATACAATGAGCAGTTCTTC. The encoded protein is CASSTGTIYNEQFF.

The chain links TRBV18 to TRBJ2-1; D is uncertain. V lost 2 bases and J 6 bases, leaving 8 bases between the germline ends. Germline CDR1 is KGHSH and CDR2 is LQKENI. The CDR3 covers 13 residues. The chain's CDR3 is CASSPGTLNEQFF. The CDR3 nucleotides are TGTGCCAGCTCACCAGGCACTCTCAATGAGCAGTTCTTC. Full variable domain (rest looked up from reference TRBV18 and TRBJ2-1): NAGVMQNPRHLVRRRGQEARLRCSPMKGHSHVYWYRQLPEEGLKFMVYLQKENIIDESGMPKERFSAEFPKEGPSILRIQQVVRGDSAAYFCASSPGTLNEQFFGPGTRLTVL.

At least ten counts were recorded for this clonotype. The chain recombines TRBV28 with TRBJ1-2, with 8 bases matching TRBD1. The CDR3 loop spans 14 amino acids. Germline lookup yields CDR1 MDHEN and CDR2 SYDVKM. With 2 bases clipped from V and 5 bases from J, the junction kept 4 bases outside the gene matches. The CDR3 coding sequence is TGTGCCAGCAGTTTAGGGTACAGGGGGTATGGCTACACCTTC. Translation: CASSLGYRGYGYTF.

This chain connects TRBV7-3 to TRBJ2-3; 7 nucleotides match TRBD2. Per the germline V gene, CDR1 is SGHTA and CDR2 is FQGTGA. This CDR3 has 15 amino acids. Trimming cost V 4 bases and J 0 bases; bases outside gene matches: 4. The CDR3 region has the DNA TGTGCCAGCAGCTGGGCTAGCGGTAGCACAGATACGCAGTATTTT. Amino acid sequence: CASSWASGSTDTQYF.

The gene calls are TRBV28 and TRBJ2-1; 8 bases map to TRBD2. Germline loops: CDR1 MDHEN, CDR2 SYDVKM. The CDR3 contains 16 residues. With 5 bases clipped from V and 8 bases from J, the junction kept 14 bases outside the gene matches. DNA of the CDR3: TGTGCCAGCAGTCCGATGCCGACTAGCGTGAGGGATGAGCAGTTCTTC. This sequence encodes CASSPMPTSVRDEQFF.

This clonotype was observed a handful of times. CDR3 nucleotides: TGTGCCAGCAGCCCCACTGCGCGACCAACCTCGCAGTATTTT. It translates to CASSPTARPTSQYF. V and J are TRBV5-8 and TRBJ2-3; D is unclear. This CDR3 has 14 amino acids. Germline V lookup: CDR1 SGHTS, CDR2 YDEGEE. Trimming pared 4 bases from V and 10 bases from J, leaving 19 bases between. The full variable domain, with the rest looked up from reference TRBV5-8 and TRBJ2-3, is EAGVTQSPTHLIKTRGQQATLRCSPISGHTSVYWYQQALGLGLQFLLWYDEGEERNRGNFPPRFSGRQFPNYSSELNVNALELEDSALYLCASSPTARPTSQYFGPGTRLTVL.

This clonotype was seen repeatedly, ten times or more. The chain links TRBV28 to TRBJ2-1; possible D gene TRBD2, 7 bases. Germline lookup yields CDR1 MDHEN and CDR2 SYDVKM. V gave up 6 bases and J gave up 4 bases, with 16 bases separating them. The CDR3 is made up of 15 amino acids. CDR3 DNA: TGTGCCAGCAGGATTCCGGGGGGCAGATACAATGAGCAGTTCTTC. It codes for CASRIPGGRYNEQFF.

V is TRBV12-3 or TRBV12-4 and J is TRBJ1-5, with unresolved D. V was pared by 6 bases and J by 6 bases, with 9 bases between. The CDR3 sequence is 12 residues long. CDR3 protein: CASRTSVQPQHF. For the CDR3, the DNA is TGTGCCAGCAGGACATCCGTTCAGCCCCAGCATTTT.

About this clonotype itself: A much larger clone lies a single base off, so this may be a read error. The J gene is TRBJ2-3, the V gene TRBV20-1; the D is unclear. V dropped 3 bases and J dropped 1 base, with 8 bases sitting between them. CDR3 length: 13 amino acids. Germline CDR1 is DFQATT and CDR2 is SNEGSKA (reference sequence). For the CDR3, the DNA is TGCAGTGCTAGGAGACGGGGCACAGATACGCAGTATTTT. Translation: CSARRRGTDTQYF.

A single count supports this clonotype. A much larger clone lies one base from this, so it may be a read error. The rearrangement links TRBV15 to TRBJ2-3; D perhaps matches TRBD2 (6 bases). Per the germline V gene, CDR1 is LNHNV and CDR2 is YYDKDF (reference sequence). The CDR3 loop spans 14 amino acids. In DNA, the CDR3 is TGTGCCACCAGCAAGGGAACTAGCACAGATACGCAGTGTTTT. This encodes CATSKGTSTDTQCF.

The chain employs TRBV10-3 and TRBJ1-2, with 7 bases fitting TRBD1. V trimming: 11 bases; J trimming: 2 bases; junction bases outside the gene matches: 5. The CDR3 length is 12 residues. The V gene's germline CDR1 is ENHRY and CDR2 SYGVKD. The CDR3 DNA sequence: TGTGCCGCCCAACAGGGGAACTATGGCTACACCTTC. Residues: CAAQQGNYGYTF.

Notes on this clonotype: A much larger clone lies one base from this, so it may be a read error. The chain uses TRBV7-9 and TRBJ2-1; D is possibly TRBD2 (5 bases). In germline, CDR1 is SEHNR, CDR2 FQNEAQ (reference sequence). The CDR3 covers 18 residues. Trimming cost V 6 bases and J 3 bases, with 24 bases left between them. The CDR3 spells CASSLPSAATTLYNEQFF. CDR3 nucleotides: TGTGCCAGCAGTTTACCTTCCGCCGCGACTACCCTCTACAATGAGCAGTTCTTC.

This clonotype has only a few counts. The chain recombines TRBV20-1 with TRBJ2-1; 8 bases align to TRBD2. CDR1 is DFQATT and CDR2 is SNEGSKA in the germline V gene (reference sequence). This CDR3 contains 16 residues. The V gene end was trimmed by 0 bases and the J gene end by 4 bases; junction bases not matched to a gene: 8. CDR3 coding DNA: TGCAGTGCTAGAGACGGGACTAGTGCCACTTACAATGAGCAGTTCTTC. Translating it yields CSARDGTSATYNEQFF.

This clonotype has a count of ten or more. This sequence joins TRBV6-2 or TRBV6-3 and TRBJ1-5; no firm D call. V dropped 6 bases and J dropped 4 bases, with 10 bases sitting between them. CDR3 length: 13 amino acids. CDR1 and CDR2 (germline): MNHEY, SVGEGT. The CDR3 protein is CASRQGFNQPQHF. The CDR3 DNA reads TGTGCCAGCAGGCAAGGGTTTAATCAGCCCCAGCATTTT.

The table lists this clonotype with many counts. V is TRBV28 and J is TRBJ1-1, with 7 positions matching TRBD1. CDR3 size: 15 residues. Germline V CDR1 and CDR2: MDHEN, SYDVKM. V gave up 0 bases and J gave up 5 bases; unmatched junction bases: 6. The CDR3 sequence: CASSLWGTGDTEAFF. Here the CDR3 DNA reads TGTGCCAGCAGTTTATGGGGCACAGGGGATACTGAAGCTTTCTTT.

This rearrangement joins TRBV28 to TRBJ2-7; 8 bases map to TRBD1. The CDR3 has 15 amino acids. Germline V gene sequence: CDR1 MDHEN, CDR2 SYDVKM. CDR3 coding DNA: TGTGCGGGCCCACAGCCCGGGACAGGCAACTACGAGCAGTACTTC. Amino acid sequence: CAGPQPGTGNYEQYF.

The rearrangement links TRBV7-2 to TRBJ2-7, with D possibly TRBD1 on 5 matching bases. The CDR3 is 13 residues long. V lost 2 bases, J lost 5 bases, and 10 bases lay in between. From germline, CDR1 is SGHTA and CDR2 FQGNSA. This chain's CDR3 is CASSLQGNHEQYF. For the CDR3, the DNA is TGTGCCAGCAGCTTACAGGGTAACCACGAGCAGTACTTC.

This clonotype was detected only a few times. CDR3 DNA: TGTGCCAGCAGTTTATTCCGTGGCAATCAGCCCCAGCATTTT. Its translation is CASSLFRGNQPQHF. This sequence joins TRBV27 and TRBJ1-5; D is ambiguous. The CDR3 extends over 14 amino acids. V gave up 1 base and J gave up 2 bases, with 6 bases separating them. Germline V gene data show CDR1 as MNHEY and CDR2 as SMNVEV (reference sequence).

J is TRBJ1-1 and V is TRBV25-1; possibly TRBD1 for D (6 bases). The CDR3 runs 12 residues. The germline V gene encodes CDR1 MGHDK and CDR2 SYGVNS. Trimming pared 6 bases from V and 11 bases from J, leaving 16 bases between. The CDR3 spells CASRTPQGRAFF. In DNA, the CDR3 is TGTGCCAGCAGGACCCCTCAGGGGAGGGCTTTCTTT.